The source of this T cell receptor (beta chain) is a study of response to subunit inactivated influenza vaccine. Whole-study results and caveats: The authors offered the suggestion that each seasonal influenza vaccination recruits few new T cells.

MiXCR was run by TCRdb on the RT-PCR reads, yielding one entry per CDR3 protein. In the table there are around 650,000 distinct CDR3 sequences, 15% to 18% of which are singletons. Worth noting for this clonotype: Its antigen is as yet unknown.

This CDR3 region has 17 residues. Germline-derived CDR1 and CDR2 are SGHRS and YFSETQ. J was trimmed by 1 base and V by 4 bases; bases with no gene match: 9. The chain joins TRBV5-1 to TRBJ2-1, with 9 bases aligning to TRBD2. The sample in question was PBMCs from blood, obtained about 13 days after vaccination. This receptor was identified in a man in his fifties who received an inactivated influenza vaccine. The CDR3 is CASSPRGRAGSYNEQFF. The CDR3 nucleotides read TGCGCCAGCAGCCCGCGCGGGAGGGCCGGTTCCTACAATGAGCAGTTCTTC.